Listed below are T cell receptor beta chains from one sample, sequenced in a study of blood T cell repertoires in COVID-19. The protocol was immunoSEQ multiplex PCR, while the TCRdb copy is restricted to in-frame clones and leaves out a portion. The sample lists roughly 280,000 clones, more than 70% seen once, with around 10% in the top ten. Source material: peripheral blood. These receptors were taken from a woman in her twenties or thirties with COVID-19, enrolled during active disease. CDR3s include the opening cysteine and the closing phenylalanine or tryptophan. The order of the fields is J gene, V gene, D gene, clone size, CDR3 DNA, CDR3 protein. A D gene is named only where the DNA matches it firmly. The size field is filled for only some rows; it gives once, few, many or a size class.

TRBJ2-3 | TRBV6-1 | TRBD2 | NA | TGTGCCAGCAGTGTTGGGACTAGCGGGAGGACAGATACGCAGTATTTT | CASSVGTSGRTDTQYF
TRBJ1-2 | TRBV2 | NA | few | TGTGCCAGCAACCTACAGAAGATCGATGGCTACACCTTC | CASNLQKIDGYTF
TRBJ2-1 | TRBV5-5 | TRBD2 | NA | TGTGCCAGCAGCCACCCTCGCCTAGCGGGAGGGGGAAATGAGCAGTTCTTC | CASSHPRLAGGGNEQFF
TRBJ1-2 | TRBV6-5 | NA | NA | TGTGCCAGCAGGGCTTCCAGCTATGGCTACACCTTC | CASRASSYGYTF
TRBJ2-2 | TRBV19 | TRBD2 | NA | TGTGCCAGTAGTATTAGGGGACTAGCGGGAAGCACCGGGGAGCTGTTTTTT | CASSIRGLAGSTGELFF
TRBJ2-5 | TRBV27 | NA | NA | TGTGCCAGCAGTTTCTCAGCGGCCCAAGAGACCCAGTACTTC | CASSFSAAQETQYF
TRBJ2-1 | TRBV2 | TRBD2 | NA | TGTGCCAGCAGGACGGACGGGAGGGCCGGTGAGCAGTTCTTC | CASRTDGRAGEQFF
TRBJ2-6 | TRBV7-6 | NA | NA | TGTGCCAGCAGCCGGGACAACTCTGGGGCCAACGTCCTGACTTTC | CASSRDNSGANVLTF
TRBJ1-1 | TRBV5-1 | TRBD1 | NA | TGCGCCAGCAGCTTGGGACAGGGGTGGATGAACACTGAAGCTTTCTTT | CASSLGQGWMNTEAFF
TRBJ1-4 | TRBV9 | TRBD1 | NA | TGTGCCAGCAGCGACGAGGACAGGATTGGTGAAAAACTGTTTTTT | CASSDEDRIGEKLFF
TRBJ1-6 | TRBV30 | TRBD1 | NA | TGTGCCTGGATCGACAGGGATAATTCACCCCTCCACTTT | CAWIDRDNSPLHF
TRBJ2-6 | TRBV7-6 | TRBD2 | once | TGTGCCAGCAGCCCAATAGCGGGAGGGACTGGGGCCAACGTCCTGACTTTC | CASSPIAGGTGANVLTF
TRBJ2-2 | TRBV25-1 | TRBD2 | NA | TGTGCCAGCAGTGAAGCGGGAGGGCACACCGGGGAGCTGTTTTTT | CASSEAGGHTGELFF
TRBJ1-2 | TRBV28 | NA | NA | TGTGCCAGCAGTTTCTTGGGTGGGGACTACTATGGCTACACCTTC | CASSFLGGDYYGYTF
TRBJ2-1 | TRBV2 | TRBD2 | NA | TGTGCCAGCAGACGGGGAGCGGGGAACTACAATGAGCAGTTCTTC | CASRRGAGNYNEQFF
TRBJ2-3 | TRBV5-1 | NA | NA | TGCGCCAGCAGCGAGAGGCCCTTTTCAGATACGCAGTATTTT | CASSERPFSDTQYF
TRBJ1-1 | TRBV9 | TRBD1 | NA | TGTGCCAGCAGCCCCCGGACAGGGTATGGCACTGAAGCTTTCTTT | CASSPRTGYGTEAFF
TRBJ2-7 | TRBV3-1/TRBV3-2 | TRBD2 | NA | TGTGCCAGCAGCCTAATAGCGGGAGGCGAGCAGTACTTC | CASSLIAGGEQYF
TRBJ2-1 | TRBV25-1 | NA | NA | TGTGCCAGCATAGGGTTACAGGGTTACAATGAGCAGTTCTTC | CASIGLQGYNEQFF
TRBJ1-3 | TRBV9 | NA | NA | TGTGCCAGCAGCGTAGGTGAACAGCGGTCTGGAAACACCATATATTTT | CASSVGEQRSGNTIYF
TRBJ2-3 | TRBV5-1 | NA | NA | TGCGCCAGCAGCGCGGGGCCGAGCACAGATACGCAGTATTTT | CASSAGPSTDTQYF
TRBJ2-4 | TRBV19 | NA | few | TGTGCCAGTAGCCTATCCCCTCCAGCGTTCATTCAGTACTTC | CASSLSPPAFIQYF
TRBJ2-7 | TRBV12-5 | TRBD1 | once | TGTGCTAGTGGCCTTCCGGGACAGGGTATCCACGAGCAGTACTTC | CASGLPGQGIHEQYF
TRBJ2-1 | TRBV4-3 | TRBD2 | NA | TGCGCCAGCAGCCTGGGACTACCCAACAATGAGCAGTTCTTC | CASSLGLPNNEQFF
TRBJ2-7 | TRBV5-4 | NA | many | TGTGCCAGCAGCTCACAGGGTCGCCACGAGCAGTACTTC | CASSSQGRHEQYF
TRBJ1-1 | TRBV4-1 | TRBD1 | NA | TGCGCCAGCAGCCCGACAGGGGAATCCCCTGAAGCTTTCTTT | CASSPTGESPEAFF
TRBJ2-2 | TRBV6-2/TRBV6-3 | TRBD2 | NA | TGTGCCAGCAGTCCCCATAGCGGGAGGGATTCGAACACCGGGGAGCTGTTTTTT | CASSPHSGRDSNTGELFF
TRBJ1-1 | TRBV7-8 | TRBD1 | NA | TGTGCCAGCAGCTTAGAGAGGGGGCTTGAAGCTTTCTTT | CASSLERGLEAFF
TRBJ2-1 | TRBV7-9 | NA | NA | TGTGCCAGCAGCTTAGTAGGGAGGTATAGCAATGAGCAGTTCTTC | CASSLVGRYSNEQFF
TRBJ1-2 | TRBV5-6 | NA | NA | TGTGCCAGCAGCTTTAGAGAGAGGTACTATGGCTACACCTTC | CASSFRERYYGYTF
TRBJ2-7 | TRBV21-1 | NA | NA | TGTGCCAGCATTACTCTGGCCCCTAGCGGGAGAGAGTACGAGCAGTACTTC | CASITLAPSGREYEQYF
TRBJ2-6 | TRBV28 | TRBD1 | NA | TGTGCCAGCAGTCAAGGACAGGATCGCTTCTCTGGGGCCAACGTCCTGACTTTC | CASSQGQDRFSGANVLTF
TRBJ2-1 | TRBV5-5 | TRBD2 | NA | TGTGCCAGCAGCTTGACCGGGACTAGCGGGACTCATGAGCAGTTCTTC | CASSLTGTSGTHEQFF
TRBJ2-3 | TRBV4-2 | TRBD2 | once | TGTGCCAGCAGCCAAGTGGCTAGCGGGAGAGATACGCAGTATTTT | CASSQVASGRDTQYF
TRBJ1-5 | TRBV7-9 | NA | NA | TGTGCCAGCAGCTTATCAGGGAATCAGCCCCAGCATTTT | CASSLSGNQPQHF
TRBJ2-7 | TRBV2 | NA | NA | TGTGCCAGCAAGGGGGGGTCGAACGACGAGCAGTACTTC | CASKGGSNDEQYF
TRBJ2-7 | TRBV2 | NA | NA | TGTGCCAGCAGCGTAAACAGGGCTGAAAACTACGAGCAGTACTTC | CASSVNRAENYEQYF
TRBJ2-1 | TRBV19 | TRBD2 | NA | TGTGCCAGTAGTACCGGACTAGCCCTGAGCTCCTACAATGAGCAGTTCTTC | CASSTGLALSSYNEQFF
TRBJ1-4 | TRBV28 | TRBD1 | once | TGTGCCAGCAGCTTAGGACAGGGGGATGAAAAACTGTTTTTT | CASSLGQGDEKLFF
TRBJ2-3 | TRBV15 | TRBD1 | NA | TGTGCCACCAGCACCCGGGACAGGGGCGTTTCAGATACGCAGTATTTT | CATSTRDRGVSDTQYF
TRBJ2-7 | TRBV27 | TRBD2 | NA | TGTGCCAGCAGGATAGCGGGGTCTCCCTACGAGCAGTACTTC | CASRIAGSPYEQYF
TRBJ1-3 | TRBV11-2 | NA | NA | TGTGCCAGCAGCTTATGGGCCTCGGCTACTGGAAACACCATATATTTT | CASSLWASATGNTIYF
TRBJ2-5 | TRBV10-3 | TRBD1 | NA | TGTGCCATCAGTATAACTCAGGGGGAGAGTGAGACCCAGTACTTC | CAISITQGESETQYF
TRBJ1-5 | TRBV1 | NA | NA | TGCACCAGCAGCCAAGGTGGACAGGGGAAGGGCAATCAGCCCCAGCATTTT | CTSSQGGQGKGNQPQHF
TRBJ2-6 | TRBV7-9 | TRBD1 | NA | TGTGCCAGCAGCCGAGCCGGGACAGGTCTCTCTGGGGCCAACGTCCTGACTTTC | CASSRAGTGLSGANVLTF
TRBJ2-3 | TRBV9 | TRBD2 | NA | TGTGCCAGCAGCGTAACTAGCGGGAATACGCAGTATTTT | CASSVTSGNTQYF
TRBJ2-3 | TRBV24-1 | NA | NA | TGTGCCACCAGTGATTTAGCGGACGGGGCAGATACGCAGTATTTT | CATSDLADGADTQYF
TRBJ1-1 | TRBV28 | NA | NA | TGTGCCAGCAGTGAGGGGGACACCCCCAACACTGAAGCTTTCTTT | CASSEGDTPNTEAFF
TRBJ2-3 | TRBV5-5 | NA | NA | TGTGCCAGCAGCTTGGGGCTCGGGGATACGCAGTATTTT | CASSLGLGDTQYF
TRBJ1-6 | TRBV6-6 | TRBD1 | NA | TGTGCCAGCAGTAATCCGGGACAGGGCCCAAATTCACCCCTCCACTTT | CASSNPGQGPNSPLHF
TRBJ1-1 | TRBV14 | NA | NA | TGTGCCAGCAGCCCAGGGAGGTGGACTGAAGCTTTCTTT | CASSPGRWTEAFF
TRBJ2-1 | TRBV6-5 | TRBD1 | NA | TGTGCCAGCAGGAGGACAGGGGAGGCCAATGAGCAGTTCTTC | CASRRTGEANEQFF
TRBJ1-4 | TRBV28 | NA | NA | TGTGCCAGCAGTTCGAGGGCTCTAAATGAAAAACTGTTTTTT | CASSSRALNEKLFF
TRBJ2-5 | TRBV7-9 | TRBD2 | NA | TGTGCCAGCAGCTTACTAGCGGGAGGGGAGACCCAGTACTTC | CASSLLAGGETQYF
TRBJ1-1 | TRBV5-4 | NA | NA | TGTGCCAGCAGCTTGGTTAGGGGTAACACTGAAGCTTTCTTT | CASSLVRGNTEAFF